One sample yielded the 28 T cell receptor beta chains listed below, sequenced in a study of blood T cell repertoires in COVID-19. Assay used: immunoSEQ multiplex PCR; TCRdb lists only in-frame clones, some missing. Here the sample spans about 140,000 clones, around 84% being singletons. Sequencing was performed on peripheral blood. Receptor source: a human donor in a cohort sampled during active COVID-19.

The gene calls are TRBV30 and TRBJ1-5; 7 bases line up with TRBD1. The CDR3 sequence is 12 residues long. Germline values: CDR1 GTSNPN, CDR2 SVGIG (reference sequence). Trimming cost V 7 bases and J 3 bases; bases outside gene matches: 3. CDR3 residues: CAYGQVNQPQHF. As DNA, the CDR3 is TGTGCCTATGGACAGGTCAATCAGCCCCAGCATTTT.

This clone occurred once. The chain recombines TRBV13 with TRBJ2-7; D perhaps matches TRBD2 (6 bases). CDR1 and CDR2 from the germline V gene are PRHDT and FYEKMQ (reference sequence). The CDR3 runs 17 residues. Deletions cut 5 bases from V and 1 base from J, with 21 bases between. The CDR3 nucleotides are TGTGCCAGCAGCCCTTCCGGGAGTGGTGGAGGGTCCTACGAGCAGTACTTC. Translated, it gives CASSPSGSGGGSYEQYF.

The gene calls are TRBV6-1 and TRBJ2-1, with 8 bases identical to TRBD2. V shed 0 bases, J shed 14 bases, and the junction held 9 bases outside the gene matches. This CDR3 has 14 amino acids. Germline-derived CDR1 and CDR2 are MNHNS and SASEGT. The CDR3 nucleotides are TGTGCCAGCAGTGAAGCGGCCGGGGGGGCCTTTAAGTTCTTC. Its protein is CASSEAAGGAFKFF.

The chain combines TRBV29-1 with TRBJ2-1, with TRBD2 matching 14 bases. Germline values: CDR1 SQVTM, CDR2 ANQGSEA. With V trimmed by 6 bases and J by 4 bases, 8 bases remained unmatched. The CDR3 length is 16 residues. CDR3: CSVRLAGGQGYNEQFF. For the CDR3, the DNA is TGCAGCGTCAGACTAGCGGGAGGGCAGGGTTACAATGAGCAGTTCTTC.

The chain recombines TRBV3-1 (or the pseudogene TRBV3-2) with TRBJ1-1, with 9 bases fitting TRBD1. This CDR3 comprises 16 residues. V lost 0 bases, J lost 0 bases, and 2 bases stayed unmatched. Germline loops: CDR1 LGHDT, CDR2 YNNKEL (reference sequence). The CDR3 region has the DNA TGTGCCAGCAGCCAAGATTGGACAGGGGTGAACACTGAAGCTTTCTTT. The encoded protein is CASSQDWTGVNTEAFF.

In DNA form, the CDR3 reads TGTGCCACCAGTGATTATCATACGAGCTCCTACAATGAGCAGTTCTTC. Translating it yields CATSDYHTSSYNEQFF. The chain recombines TRBV24-1 with TRBJ2-1; no clear D gene. The CDR3 runs 16 residues. V was pared by 2 bases and J by 0 bases, with 10 bases between. Germline loops: CDR1 KGHDR, CDR2 SFDVKD.

The chain carries TRBV2 and TRBJ2-1; 7 bases line up with TRBD1. Trimming took 5 bases from V and 3 from J; bases not matched to a gene: 13. The CDR3 runs 17 residues. Germline V gene lookup returns CDR1 SNHLY and CDR2 FYNNEI. The CDR3 protein is CASSPSPGQIYYNEQFF. CDR3 coding DNA: TGTGCCAGCAGTCCATCTCCGGGACAGATATACTACAATGAGCAGTTCTTC.

CDR3 loop: CASSLGRQGAYEQYF. The DNA for the CDR3 is TGTGCCAGCAGCTTAGGAAGACAGGGTGCCTACGAGCAGTACTTC. The genes are TRBV7-8 and TRBJ2-7; 7 bases match TRBD1. The CDR3 runs 15 residues. Germline loops: CDR1 SGHVS, CDR2 FQNEAQ. V lost 1 base, J lost 2 bases, and 5 bases stayed unmatched.

In its sample, this clone ranks as medium-sized. This chain uses TRBV7-9 with TRBJ1-6; no definite D call. Trimming pared 5 bases from V and 8 bases from J, leaving 16 bases between. The CDR3 length is 15 residues. The germline CDR1 and CDR2 sequences are SEHNR and FQNEAQ (reference sequence). CDR3 residues: CASSPLQAGDSPLHF. For the CDR3, the DNA is TGTGCCAGCAGCCCCCTCCAGGCCGGGGATTCACCCCTCCACTTT.

The chain joins TRBV4-1 to TRBJ2-1, with 14 bases identical to TRBD2. There are 19 residues in the CDR3. CDR1 and CDR2 (germline): MGHRA, YSYEKL. V lost 4 bases to trimming and J lost 7 bases; unmatched junction nucleotides: 15. CDR3 sequence (DNA): TGCGCCAGCAGCCCAACTCCCGGGACTAGCGGGAGAGCTACGAATGAGCAGTTCTTC. Translated, it gives CASSPTPGTSGRATNEQFF.

This chain uses TRBV29-1 with TRBJ2-7; TRBD1 matches at 8 bases. V trimming: 4 bases; J trimming: 1 base; junction bases outside the gene matches: 9. The CDR3 contains 15 residues. Germline V CDR1 and CDR2: SQVTM, ANQGSEA. Written as DNA, the CDR3 is TGCAGCGTTGGGGTTTCGGACAGGGAATCCTACGAGCAGTACTTC. This gives the protein CSVGVSDRESYEQYF.

The chain recombines TRBV27 with TRBJ2-6; 9 bases map to TRBD1. CDR3 length: 19 residues. J lost 0 bases, V lost 5 bases, and 11 bases had no gene match. Germline lookup yields CDR1 MNHEY and CDR2 SMNVEV (reference sequence). CDR3 in amino acids: CASSPPRDRVPSGANVLTF. In nucleotides, the CDR3 is TGTGCCAGCAGTCCGCCGCGGGACAGGGTTCCCTCTGGGGCCAACGTCCTGACTTTC.

This clone was counted only a few times. The gene calls are TRBV12-5 and TRBJ2-7; D gene ambiguous. Germline V gives CDR1 LGHNT, CDR2 FRNRAP. Trimming left V 0 bases short and J 9 bases short, with 12 bases between. There are 13 residues in the CDR3. The CDR3 sequence: CASGLVRVLGQYF. The CDR3 nucleotides read TGTGCTAGTGGTTTGGTACGGGTACTGGGGCAGTACTTC.

The rearrangement joins TRBV10-1 to TRBJ2-1, with TRBD2 identical over 10 bases. The length of the CDR3 is 14 residues. Germline V gene lookup returns CDR1 WNHNN and CDR2 SYGVQD (reference sequence). Germline trimming cut 4 bases from V and 10 bases from J; bases unmatched to any gene: 7. The CDR3 is CASSGSGGAREQFF. The CDR3 region has the DNA TGCGCCAGCAGTGGGAGCGGGGGGGCAAGAGAGCAGTTCTTC.

This chain joins TRBV6-8 and TRBJ2-3; D possibly corresponds to TRBD2 (7 bases). CDR1 and CDR2 from the germline V gene are MNHGY and SAAAGT. V shed 5 bases and J shed 4 bases, with 19 bases lying between them. The CDR3 length is 16 residues. CDR3 sequence: CASSPPLKGGADTQYF. CDR3 nucleotide sequence: TGTGCCAGCAGTCCCCCTCTAAAGGGGGGGGCAGATACGCAGTATTTT.

CDR3 DNA: TGCGCCAGCAGTGAGTCGTTGACAAGGGGGAATCAGCCCCAGCATTTT. Amino acid sequence: CASSESLTRGNQPQHF. V is TRBV10-2 and J is TRBJ1-5; D perhaps matches TRBD1 (6 bases). Trimming shortened V by 0 bases and J by 4 bases, and 13 bases separated the two germline ends. Germline loops: CDR1 WSHSY, CDR2 SAAADI. This CDR3 region has 16 residues.

J is TRBJ1-4 and V is TRBV2; possible D gene TRBD1, 6 bases. The V and J ends lost 5 bases and 7 bases respectively, with 11 bases between them. The CDR3 is 13 residues long. Germline lookup yields CDR1 SNHLY and CDR2 FYNNEI. CDR3 nucleotide sequence: TGTGCCAGCAGTCTTGACAGGTCTGAAAAACTGTTTTTT. Residues: CASSLDRSEKLFF.

Here the CDR3 DNA reads TGTGCCAGCAGTCTCCAACCAGGGGAGTTGCGGGGCTACACCTTC. This codes for CASSLQPGELRGYTF. This chain uses TRBV6-5 with TRBJ1-2; TRBD1 is a possible D gene (6 bases). V was clipped by 5 bases and J by 8 bases, with 21 bases between them. The germline CDR1 and CDR2 sequences are MNHEY and SVGAGI. This CDR3 is built from 15 residues.

This clone was picked up one time. V and J are TRBV11-3 and TRBJ2-2; TRBD1 matches 9 bases. The CDR3 spans 15 residues. Germline-derived CDR1 and CDR2 are SGHNT and YENEEA. With V trimmed by 3 bases and J by 3 bases, 2 bases remained unmatched. The CDR3 DNA is TGTGCCAGCAGCTTTGGGACAGGGTACACCGGGGAGCTGTTTTTT. Protein product: CASSFGTGYTGELFF.

The J gene is TRBJ1-4, the V gene TRBV10-2, with 9 bases matching TRBD1. Germline values: CDR1 WSHSY, CDR2 SAAADI. The CDR3 spans 15 residues. The ends lost 3 bases at V and 6 bases at J; junction bases unmatched: 5. The CDR3 protein is CASSEQGARDEKLFF. DNA for the CDR3: TGCGCCAGCAGTGAACAGGGGGCCCGGGATGAAAAACTGTTTTTT.

This chain uses TRBV30 with TRBJ1-6, with 8 positions matching TRBD1. Trimming cost V 8 bases and J 5 bases; bases outside gene matches: 5. The CDR3 loop spans 13 amino acids. Germline V gene lookup returns CDR1 GTSNPN and CDR2 SVGIG (reference sequence). The CDR3, as DNA: TGTGCCCACGGACAGGGACATAATTCACCCCTCCACTTT. Its protein is CAHGQGHNSPLHF.

The CDR3 DNA reads as TGTGCCAGTAGTACCACCCATCTAGCGGGACAATACTACATCACCGGGGAGCTGTTTTTT. Amino acids: CASSTTHLAGQYYITGELFF. The J gene is TRBJ2-2, the V gene TRBV19; 9 bases align to TRBD2. Unmatched junction bases numbered 19, after V lost 4 bases and J lost 4 bases. Germline CDR1 is LNHDA and CDR2 is SQIVND (reference sequence). CDR3 length equals 20 residues. Full variable domain (rest looked up from reference TRBV19 and TRBJ2-2): DGGITQSPKYLFRKEGQNVTLSCEQNLNHDAMYWYRQDPGQGLRLIYYSQIVNDFQKGDIAEGYSVSREKKESFPLTVTSAQKNPTAFYLCASSTTHLAGQYYITGELFFGEGSRLTVL.

This clone came up a few times. The chain couples TRBV19 to TRBJ2-5; D ambiguous. The CDR3 covers 14 residues. V was pared by 5 bases and J by 1 base, with 11 bases between. Germline V gene sequence: CDR1 LNHDA, CDR2 SQIVND (reference sequence). CDR3 amino acids: CASSHRDTQETQYF. The CDR3 bases are TGTGCCAGTAGTCATCGAGACACCCAAGAGACCCAGTACTTC.

The rearrangement joins TRBV4-1 to TRBJ2-7; 12 bases match TRBD2. CDR1 is MGHRA, CDR2 YSYEKL, per germline. This CDR3 comprises 15 residues. Trimming took 4 bases from V and 4 from J; bases not matched to a gene: 5. CDR3 DNA sequence: TGCGCCAGCAGCCTCATGACTAGCGGGAGATACGAGCAGTACTTC. It translates to CASSLMTSGRYEQYF.

The V and J genes are TRBV27 and TRBJ2-1, with 11 bases fitting TRBD2. CDR3 length: 12 amino acids. The ends lost 6 bases at V and 13 bases at J; junction bases unmatched: 5. The germline CDR1 and CDR2 sequences are MNHEY and SMNVEV (reference sequence). The CDR3 spells CASRPTSGSQFF. The CDR3 DNA reads as TGTGCCAGCAGGCCCACTAGCGGGAGTCAGTTCTTC.

In DNA form, the CDR3 reads TGTGCCAGCTCACCAAGGACTAGCGGGATACGAGGAGAGCAGTTCTTC. Translation: CASSPRTSGIRGEQFF. This rearrangement joins TRBV18 to TRBJ2-1; TRBD2 matches at 12 bases. The CDR3 runs 16 residues. The ends lost 2 bases at V and 10 bases at J; junction bases unmatched: 9. Germline V gene sequence: CDR1 KGHSH, CDR2 LQKENI.

This clone showed up just a few times. One end of the junction does not line up with germline, which may come from a read error. This chain joins TRBV6-2 or TRBV6-3 and TRBJ2-7; 7 bases are a match to TRBD1. Germline values: CDR1 MNHEY, CDR2 SVGEGT. The CDR3 sequence is 13 residues long. This CDR3 is CASSFFSGQDECF. CDR3 sequence (DNA): TGTGCCAGCAGTTTCTTCTCCGGACAGGATGAATGCTTC.

The chain links TRBV7-3 to TRBJ2-7; no clear D. Germline V gene lookup returns CDR1 SGHTA and CDR2 FQGTGA. This CDR3 spans 14 amino acids. V was shortened by 1 base and J by 2 bases, with 9 bases between the two germline ends. CDR3 coding DNA: TGTGCCAGCAGCTTAAGCGGCACGACCTACGAGCAGTACTTC. Residues: CASSLSGTTYEQYF. Using reference TRBV7-3 and TRBJ2-7 for the parts outside the CDR3, the full variable domain is GAGVSQTPSNKVTEKGKYVELRCDPISGHTALYWYRQSLGQGPEFLIYFQGTGAADDSGLPNDRFFAVRPEGSVSTLKIQRTERGDSAVYLCASSLSGTTYEQYFGPGTRLTVT.